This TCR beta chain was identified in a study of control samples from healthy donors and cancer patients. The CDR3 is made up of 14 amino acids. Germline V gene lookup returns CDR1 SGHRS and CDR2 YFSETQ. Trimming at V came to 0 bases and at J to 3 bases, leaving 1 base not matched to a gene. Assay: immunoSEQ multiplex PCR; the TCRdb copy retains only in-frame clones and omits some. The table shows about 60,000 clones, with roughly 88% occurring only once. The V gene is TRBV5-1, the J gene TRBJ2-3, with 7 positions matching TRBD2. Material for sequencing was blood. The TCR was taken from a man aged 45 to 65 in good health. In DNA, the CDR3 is TGCGCCAGCAGCTTGGGGCGGGAGACAGATACGCAGTATTTT. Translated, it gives CASSLGRETDTQYF.